The source of this T cell receptor beta chain is a study of shared clonotypes between healthy human individuals. This CDR3 is built from 12 residues. The germline CDR1 and CDR2 sequences are MNHEY and SMNVEV (reference sequence). V dropped 6 bases and J dropped 3 bases, with 6 bases sitting between them. The assay was immunoSEQ multiplex PCR, and TCRdb's table has in-frame clones only and misses some. The data show about 2.1 million clones, around 93% seen once. Only CD45RO-negative cells positively selected for CCR7 counted as naive CD8 cells, so terminally differentiated effector memory CD45RA+ cells were excluded.

This chain joins TRBV27 and TRBJ1-3, with a weak D call TRBD1 (5 bases). The TCR comes from a man younger than 35 in good health. Some clones in this sample may be carry-over from other donors' samples. The sample was naive CD8+ T cells from PBMCs. CDR3 region: CASRDIGNTIYF. Here the CDR3 DNA reads TGTGCCAGCAGGGACATTGGAAACACCATATATTTT.